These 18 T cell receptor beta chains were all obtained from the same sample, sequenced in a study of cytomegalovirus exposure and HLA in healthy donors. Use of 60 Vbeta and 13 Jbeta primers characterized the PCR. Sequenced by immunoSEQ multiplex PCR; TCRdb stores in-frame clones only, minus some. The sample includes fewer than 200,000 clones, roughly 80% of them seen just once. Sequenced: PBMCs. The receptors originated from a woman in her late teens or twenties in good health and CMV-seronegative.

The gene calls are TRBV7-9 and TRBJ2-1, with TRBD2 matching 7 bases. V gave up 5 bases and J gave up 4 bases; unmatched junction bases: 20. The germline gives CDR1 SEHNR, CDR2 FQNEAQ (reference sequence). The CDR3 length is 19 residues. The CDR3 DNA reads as TGTGCCAGCAGCCAACCCCCCTCGTCGGCGGGGACTAAATACAATGAGCAGTTCTTC. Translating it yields CASSQPPSSAGTKYNEQFF.

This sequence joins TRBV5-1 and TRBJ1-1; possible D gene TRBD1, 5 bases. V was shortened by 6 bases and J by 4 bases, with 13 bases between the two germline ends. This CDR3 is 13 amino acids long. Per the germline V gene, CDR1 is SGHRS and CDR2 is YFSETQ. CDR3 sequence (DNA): TGCGCCAGCACTGAGCAGGGATCCACTGAAGCTTTCTTT. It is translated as CASTEQGSTEAFF.

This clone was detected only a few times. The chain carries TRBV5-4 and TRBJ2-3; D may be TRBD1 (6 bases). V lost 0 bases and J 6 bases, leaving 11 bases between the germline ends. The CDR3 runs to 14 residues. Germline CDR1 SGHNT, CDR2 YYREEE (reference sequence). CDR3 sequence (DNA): TGTGCCAGCAGCTTGGCACAGGGTATGGATACGCAGTATTTT. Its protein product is CASSLAQGMDTQYF. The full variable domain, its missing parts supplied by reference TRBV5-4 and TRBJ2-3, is ETGVTQSPTHLIKTRGQQVTLRCSSQSGHNTVSWYQQALGQGPQFIFQYYREEENGRGNFPPRFSGLQFPNYSSELNVNALELDDSALYLCASSLAQGMDTQYFGPGTRLTVL.

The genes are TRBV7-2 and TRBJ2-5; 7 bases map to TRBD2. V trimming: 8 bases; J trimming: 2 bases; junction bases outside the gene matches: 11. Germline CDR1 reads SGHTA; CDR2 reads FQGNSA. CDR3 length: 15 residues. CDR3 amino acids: CASGYSGSTQETQYF. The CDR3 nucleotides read TGTGCCAGCGGCTATAGCGGGTCGACACAAGAGACCCAGTACTTC.

CDR3 protein: CASSLEREGNEQFF. The DNA of the CDR3 is TGTGCCAGCTCCCTAGAGCGGGAAGGGAATGAGCAGTTCTTC. J is TRBJ2-1 and V is TRBV6-1; 7 nucleotides align to TRBD2. Germline V lookup: CDR1 MNHNS, CDR2 SASEGT. The CDR3 loop spans 14 amino acids. Trimming took 8 bases from V and 7 from J; bases not matched to a gene: 11.

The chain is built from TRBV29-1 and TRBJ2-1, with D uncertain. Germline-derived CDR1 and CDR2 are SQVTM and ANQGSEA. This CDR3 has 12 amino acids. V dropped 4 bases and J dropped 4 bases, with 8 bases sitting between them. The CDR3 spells CSVARDYNEQFF. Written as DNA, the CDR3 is TGCAGCGTTGCTAGAGATTACAATGAGCAGTTCTTC.

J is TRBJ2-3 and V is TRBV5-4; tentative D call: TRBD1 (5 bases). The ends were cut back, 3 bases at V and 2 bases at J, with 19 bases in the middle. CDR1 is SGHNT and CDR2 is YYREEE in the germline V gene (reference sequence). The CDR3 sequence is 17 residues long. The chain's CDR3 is CASSSAKGASYTDTQYF. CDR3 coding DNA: TGTGCCAGCAGCTCGGCAAAAGGGGCTAGTTACACAGATACGCAGTATTTT.

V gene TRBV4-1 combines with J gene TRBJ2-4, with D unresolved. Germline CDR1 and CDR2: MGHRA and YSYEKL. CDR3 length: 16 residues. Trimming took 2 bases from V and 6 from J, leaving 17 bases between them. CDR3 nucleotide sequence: TGCGCCAGCAGCCAACATTACGGAGAGACGAGAAACATTCAGTACTTC. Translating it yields CASSQHYGETRNIQYF.

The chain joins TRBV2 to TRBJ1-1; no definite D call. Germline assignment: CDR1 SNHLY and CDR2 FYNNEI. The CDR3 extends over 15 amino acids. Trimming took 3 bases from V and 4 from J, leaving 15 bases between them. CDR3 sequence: CASSELRGWGTEAFF. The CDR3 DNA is TGTGCCAGCAGTGAGCTCCGGGGATGGGGCACTGAAGCTTTCTTT.

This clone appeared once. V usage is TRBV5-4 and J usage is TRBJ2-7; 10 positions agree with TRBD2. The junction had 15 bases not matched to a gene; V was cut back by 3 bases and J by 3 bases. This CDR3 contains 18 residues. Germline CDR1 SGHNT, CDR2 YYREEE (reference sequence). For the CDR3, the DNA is TGTGCCAGCAGCTCCTGGGGAGCGGGAGGGACGGGTCTCTACGAGCAGTACTTC. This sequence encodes CASSSWGAGGTGLYEQYF.

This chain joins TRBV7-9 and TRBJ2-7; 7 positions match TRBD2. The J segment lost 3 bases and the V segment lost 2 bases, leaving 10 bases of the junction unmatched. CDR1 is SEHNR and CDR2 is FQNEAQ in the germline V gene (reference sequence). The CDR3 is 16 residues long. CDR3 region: CASSLPAGRNNYEQYF. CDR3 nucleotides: TGTGCCAGCAGCTTACCAGCGGGGCGAAATAACTACGAGCAGTACTTC.

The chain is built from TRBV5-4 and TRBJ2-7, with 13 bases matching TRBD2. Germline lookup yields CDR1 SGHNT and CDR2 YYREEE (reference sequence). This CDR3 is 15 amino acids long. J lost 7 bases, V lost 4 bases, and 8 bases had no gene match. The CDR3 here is CASSTGLAGRSEQYF. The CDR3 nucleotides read TGTGCCAGCAGCACGGGACTAGCGGGACGTAGTGAGCAGTACTTC.

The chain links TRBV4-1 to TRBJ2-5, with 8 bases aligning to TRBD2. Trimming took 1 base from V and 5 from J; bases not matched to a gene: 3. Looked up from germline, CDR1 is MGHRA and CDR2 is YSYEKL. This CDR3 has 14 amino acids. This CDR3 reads CASSQVPGGETQYF. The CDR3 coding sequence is TGCGCCAGCAGCCAAGTTCCGGGAGGGGAGACCCAGTACTTC.

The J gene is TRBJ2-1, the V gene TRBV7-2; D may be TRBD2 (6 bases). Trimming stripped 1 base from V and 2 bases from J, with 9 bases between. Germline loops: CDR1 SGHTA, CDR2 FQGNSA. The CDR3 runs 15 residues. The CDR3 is CASSLGGITYNEQFF. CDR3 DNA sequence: TGTGCCAGCAGCTTAGGCGGGATTACCTACAATGAGCAGTTCTTC.

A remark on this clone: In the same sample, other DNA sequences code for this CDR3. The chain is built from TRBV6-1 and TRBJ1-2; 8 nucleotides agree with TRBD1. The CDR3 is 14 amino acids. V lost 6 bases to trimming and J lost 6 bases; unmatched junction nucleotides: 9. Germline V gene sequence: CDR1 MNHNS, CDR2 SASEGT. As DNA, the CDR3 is TGTGCCAGCAGCGCCAAAGCAGGGGGCGATGGCTACACCTTC. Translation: CASSAKAGGDGYTF.

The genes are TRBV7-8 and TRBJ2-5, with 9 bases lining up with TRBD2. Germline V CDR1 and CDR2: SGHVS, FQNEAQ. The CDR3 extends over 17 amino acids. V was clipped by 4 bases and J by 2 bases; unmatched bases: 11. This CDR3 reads CASSSTTSGTLQETQYF. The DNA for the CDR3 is TGTGCCAGCAGCTCAACGACTAGCGGAACATTACAAGAGACCCAGTACTTC.

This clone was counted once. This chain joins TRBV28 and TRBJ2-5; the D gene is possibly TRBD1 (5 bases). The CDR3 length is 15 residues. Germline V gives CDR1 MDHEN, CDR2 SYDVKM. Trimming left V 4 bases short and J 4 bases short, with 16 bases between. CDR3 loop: CASSSGRASRETQYF. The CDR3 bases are TGTGCCAGCAGTTCTGGCAGGGCGTCTCGAGAGACCCAGTACTTC.

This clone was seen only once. For the CDR3, the DNA is TGTGCCAGCTCCTTCGACAGGGGAACAGATACGCAGTATTTT. This translates into CASSFDRGTDTQYF. This sequence joins TRBV19 and TRBJ2-3; 8 bases map to TRBD1. Germline assignment: CDR1 LNHDA and CDR2 SQIVND (reference sequence). Trimming removed 9 bases from V and 3 bases from J; junction bases left unmatched: 8. This CDR3 has 14 residues.